Below are 18 T cell receptor beta chains sequenced from a single sample in a study of cytomegalovirus exposure and HLA in healthy donors. With 60 Vbeta and 13 Jbeta primers, the PCR was carried out. Profiled with immunoSEQ multiplex PCR; TCRdb holds only in-frame clones, not every one. The sample lists 150,000 to 200,000 clones, about 79% seen once, with 11% to 15% in the top ten. Material: PBMCs. Every receptor here comes from a man aged 50 to 59 in good health and CMV-seropositive.

The chain couples TRBV5-5 to TRBJ2-1; 13 bases are shared with TRBD2. V dropped 3 bases and J dropped 7; count of bases not matched to a gene: 7. Germline lookup yields CDR1 SGHKS and CDR2 YYEKEE (reference sequence). CDR3 length: 16 residues. The CDR3 nucleotides read TGTGCCAGCAGCTGGGGACTAGCGGGGTATCGGAATGAGCAGTTCTTC. It encodes CASSWGLAGYRNEQFF.

Regarding this clone: The sample contains more than one DNA sequence encoding this CDR3. This chain connects TRBV5-1 to TRBJ1-1, with D hard to call. CDR3 size: 13 residues. Looked up from germline, CDR1 is SGHRS and CDR2 is YFSETQ. The V end was cut by 7 bases, the J end by 5 bases, with 15 bases between. The CDR3 DNA reads TGCGCCAGCGGGAGACGGGGAGGGACTGAAGCTTTCTTT. This translates into CASGRRGGTEAFF.

The rearrangement links TRBV9 to TRBJ1-2; 9 positions agree with TRBD1. The CDR3 is 15 residues long. Trimming removed 3 bases from V and 5 bases from J; junction bases left unmatched: 8. Germline V gives CDR1 SGDLS, CDR2 YYNGEE. CDR3 sequence: CASSASPGTGYGYTF. Written as DNA, the CDR3 is TGTGCCAGCAGCGCCTCCCCGGGGACAGGGTATGGCTACACCTTC.

The V gene is TRBV27, the J gene TRBJ1-5; D remains unclear. The V and J ends lost 4 bases and 5 bases respectively, with 6 bases between them. The CDR3 spans 12 residues. Germline CDR1 MNHEY, CDR2 SMNVEV (reference sequence). The CDR3 loop is CASSSPYQPQHF. The CDR3 DNA sequence: TGTGCCAGCAGTTCCCCGTATCAGCCCCAGCATTTT.

The chain carries TRBV5-1 and TRBJ1-3; perhaps TRBD1 as D (6 bases). Germline V lookup: CDR1 SGHRS, CDR2 YFSETQ. V was trimmed by 0 bases and J by 7 bases, leaving 17 bases between them. This CDR3 is built from 16 residues. CDR3 loop: CASSLAQGTTFNTIYF. CDR3 in DNA: TGCGCCAGCAGCTTGGCACAGGGAACGACGTTCAACACCATATATTTT. Full variable domain (outside the CDR3, taken from reference TRBV5-1 and TRBJ1-3): KAGVTQTPRYLIKTRGQQVTLSCSPISGHRSVSWYQQTPGQGLQFLFEYFSETQRNKGNFPGRFSGRQFSNSRSEMNVSTLELGDSALYLCASSLAQGTTFNTIYFGEGSWLTVV.

The rearrangement links TRBV15 to TRBJ2-1; 9 bases are shared with TRBD2. The germline V gene encodes CDR1 LNHNV and CDR2 YYDKDF (reference sequence). J lost 3 bases, V lost 4 bases, and 4 bases had no gene match. The CDR3 is made up of 15 amino acids. The CDR3 region is CATSTSGGNYNEQFF. CDR3 DNA sequence: TGTGCCACCAGCACCAGCGGGGGGAACTACAATGAGCAGTTCTTC.

This clone has a handful of counts. The chain recombines TRBV16 with TRBJ1-1; 7 nucleotides line up with TRBD1. The CDR3 contains 14 residues. With 3 bases clipped from V and 10 bases from J, the junction kept 11 bases outside the gene matches. Germline assignment: CDR1 KGHSY and CDR2 FQNENV. CDR3 sequence: CASSQPTGQPVAFF. DNA for the CDR3: TGTGCCAGCAGCCAGCCGACGGGACAGCCGGTAGCTTTCTTT.

The chain employs TRBV6-5 and TRBJ2-3, with D maybe TRBD2 (6 bases). Germline CDR1 MNHEY, CDR2 SVGAGI. CDR3 length: 16 residues. Trimming pared 2 bases from V and 4 bases from J, leaving 16 bases between. CDR3 amino acids: CASSYEGGGSADTQYF. Here the CDR3 DNA reads TGTGCCAGCAGTTACGAAGGTGGGGGGAGCGCAGATACGCAGTATTTT.

The chain joins TRBV6-5 to TRBJ1-4, with D possibly TRBD1 on 6 matching bases. Germline CDR1 MNHEY, CDR2 SVGAGI. The length of the CDR3 is 14 residues. The V end lost 5 bases, the J end lost 8 bases, and 15 bases lay between the germline ends. The CDR3 sequence: CASSDLGAGEKLFF. In DNA, the CDR3 is TGTGCCAGCAGTGATCTGGGGGCCGGGGAAAAACTGTTTTTT.

V and J are TRBV25-1 and TRBJ1-6; 7 positions match TRBD1. The CDR3 loop spans 13 amino acids. CDR1 is MGHDK, CDR2 SYGVNS, per germline. The J segment lost 9 bases and the V segment lost 2 bases, leaving 1 base of the junction unmatched. The CDR3 spells CASSETGVSPLHF. As DNA, the CDR3 is TGTGCCAGCAGTGAAACAGGGGTTTCACCCCTCCACTTT. Supplemented by reference TRBV25-1 and TRBJ1-6, the full variable domain reads EADIYQTPRYLVIGTGKKITLECSQTMGHDKMYWYQQDPGMELHLIHYSYGVNSTEKGDLSSESTVSRIRTEHFPLTLESARPSHTSQYLCASSETGVSPLHFGNGTRLTVT.

This chain joins TRBV5-5 and TRBJ1-3, with TRBD1 matching 7 bases. In germline, CDR1 is SGHKS, CDR2 YYEKEE (reference sequence). V lost 4 bases and J lost 0; bases outside the gene matches: 4. The CDR3 sequence is 15 residues long. CDR3 sequence reads: CASSVTGDSGNTIYF. The CDR3 coding sequence is TGTGCCAGCAGCGTTACAGGGGACTCTGGAAACACCATATATTTT.

CDR3 sequence reads: CASSVPTSGRGAGEQFF. The DNA for the CDR3 is TGTGCCAGCAGCGTCCCGACTAGCGGGAGAGGGGCGGGTGAGCAGTTCTTC. The gene calls are TRBV9 and TRBJ2-1; 12 bases are shared with TRBD2. The CDR3 totals 17 residues. Germline-derived CDR1 and CDR2 are SGDLS and YYNGEE. Trimming at V came to 2 bases and at J to 9 bases, leaving 12 bases not matched to a gene.

V gene TRBV7-2 combines with J gene TRBJ1-2; TRBD1 agrees at 9 bases. Germline assignment: CDR1 SGHTA and CDR2 FQGNSA. V shed 5 bases, J shed 8 bases, and the junction held 6 bases outside the gene matches. This CDR3 has 13 residues. CDR3 loop: CASSIQGALGYTF. The CDR3 region has the DNA TGTGCCAGCAGCATACAGGGGGCTTTAGGCTACACCTTC.

The V and J genes are TRBV9 and TRBJ1-1; 7 nucleotides match TRBD1. V lost 0 bases and J lost 5; bases outside the gene matches: 10. The CDR3 covers 16 residues. Germline V gene sequence: CDR1 SGDLS, CDR2 YYNGEE. CDR3 amino acids: CASSVDGGGVGTEAFF. CDR3 in DNA: TGTGCCAGCAGCGTAGATGGAGGGGGCGTGGGGACTGAAGCTTTCTTT.

V gene TRBV25-1 combines with J gene TRBJ1-4; D is uncertain. The CDR3 spans 13 residues. Germline values: CDR1 MGHDK, CDR2 SYGVNS. Deletions cut 1 base from V and 12 bases from J, with 12 bases between. CDR3 DNA sequence: TGTGCCAGCAGTGAATCCCCTCGCGGGGAACTGTTTTTT. Protein: CASSESPRGELFF.

This clone was seen only once. This chain connects TRBV4-1 to TRBJ1-1; D gene unclear. Germline assignment: CDR1 MGHRA and CDR2 YSYEKL. Trimming cost V 1 base and J 2 bases, with 8 bases left between them. The CDR3 has 14 amino acids. CDR3 bases: TGCGCCAGCAGCCAAGTAGAGATAAACACTGAAGCTTTCTTT. Encoded protein: CASSQVEINTEAFF.

The rearrangement joins TRBV29-1 to TRBJ2-2; maybe TRBD1 (7 bases). The CDR3 contains 15 residues. The V end lost 6 bases, the J end lost 5 bases, and 19 bases lay between the germline ends. CDR1 is SQVTM, CDR2 ANQGSEA, per germline. Written as DNA, the CDR3 is TGCAGCGTAGGCGGGACAGACCATAGTACCGGGGAGCTGTTTTTT. Translation: CSVGGTDHSTGELFF.

A note on this clone: A read error may produce the germline difference seen at one junction end. The chain links TRBV7-2 to TRBJ2-4; 9 nucleotides align to TRBD1. This CDR3 has 12 amino acids. The germline V gene has CDR1 SGHTA and CDR2 FQGNSA. DNA for the CDR3: TGTGCCAGCAGCTTAGGATCGGGACAGGGACACTTC. Translating gives CASSLGSGQGHF.